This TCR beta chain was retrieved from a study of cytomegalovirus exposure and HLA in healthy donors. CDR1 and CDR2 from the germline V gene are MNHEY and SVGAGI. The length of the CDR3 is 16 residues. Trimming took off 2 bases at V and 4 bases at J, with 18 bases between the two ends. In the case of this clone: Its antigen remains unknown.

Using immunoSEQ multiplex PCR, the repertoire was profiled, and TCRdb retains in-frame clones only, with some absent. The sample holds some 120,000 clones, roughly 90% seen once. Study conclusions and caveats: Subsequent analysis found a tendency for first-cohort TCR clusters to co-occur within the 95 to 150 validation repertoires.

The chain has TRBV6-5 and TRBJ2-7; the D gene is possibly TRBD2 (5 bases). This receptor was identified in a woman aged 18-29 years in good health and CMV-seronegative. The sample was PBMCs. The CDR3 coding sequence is TGTGCCAGCAGTTACGGGCCAAGAGCTAGCCGTTACGAGCAGTACTTC. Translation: CASSYGPRASRYEQYF.